This record covers a single TCR beta chain. Authors' data handling: ImmunoSEQ supplied junction-only sequences lacking quality scores, so filtering was different. Only in-frame clones appear in the TCRdb table, and some are missing; sequencing was by immunoSEQ multiplex PCR. V and J calls plus clone size are reproduced from that table; the DNA served to infer D and trimming. The sample consists of hundreds of thousands of clones, about 80% of them appearing once. This entry comes from a study of shared clonotypes between healthy human individuals. The source material was PBMCs. This sequence originates from a woman between 40 and 50 years old in good health. Some clones in this sample may be carry-over from other donors' samples.

The chain's CDR3 is CASTPYAGGNYEQYF. CDR3 coding DNA: TGTGCCAGTACCCCTTACGCGGGAGGGAACTACGAGCAGTACTTC. V usage is TRBV19 and J usage is TRBJ2-7; 9 positions agree with TRBD2. V was clipped by 7 bases and J by 3 bases; unmatched bases: 10. Germline V CDR1 and CDR2: LNHDA, SQIVND (reference sequence). CDR3 length equals 15 residues.